The 19 T cell receptor beta chains presented below share a single source sample, sequenced in a study of shared clonotypes between healthy human individuals. CD45RO negativity and positive selection for CCR7 defined naive CD8 cells, a population that excluded terminally differentiated effector memory CD45RA+ cells. Using immunoSEQ multiplex PCR, the repertoire was profiled, and TCRdb retains in-frame clones only, with some absent. The data show more than 2 million clones, about 94% seen once. What was sequenced was naive CD8+ T cells sorted from blood. Every receptor here comes from a man younger than 30 in good health.

This chain links TRBV7-6 with TRBJ2-7, with TRBD2 matching 12 bases. The CDR3 extends over 14 amino acids. Per the germline V gene, CDR1 is SGHVS and CDR2 is FNYEAQ. V gave up 5 bases and J gave up 5 bases; unmatched junction bases: 4. The CDR3 protein is CASSTTSGGDEQYF. The CDR3, as DNA: TGTGCCAGCAGCACGACTAGCGGGGGTGACGAGCAGTACTTC. Combining the CDR3 with reference TRBV7-6 and TRBJ2-7 gives the whole variable domain GAGVSQSPRYKVTKRGQDVALRCDPISGHVSLYWYRQALGQGPEFLTYFNYEAQQDKSGLPNDRFSAERPEGSISTLTIQRTEQRDSAMYRCASSTTSGGDEQYFGPGTRLTVT.

V is TRBV19 and J is TRBJ1-5; tentatively, D is TRBD1 (6 bases). Germline CDR1 and CDR2: LNHDA and SQIVND (reference sequence). The CDR3 is 15 amino acids. Trimming removed 3 bases from V and 3 bases from J, with 12 bases in between. The CDR3 spells CASSIVDSVNQPQHF. The CDR3 DNA is TGTGCCAGTAGTATCGTGGACAGCGTCAATCAGCCCCAGCATTTT.

This chain uses TRBV5-1 with TRBJ1-6; D remains ambiguous. The germline V and J ends were trimmed by 1 base and 6 bases, with 2 bases remaining between them. Germline CDR1 SGHRS, CDR2 YFSETQ. This CDR3 is 12 amino acids long. CDR3 DNA sequence: TGCGCCAGCAGCTTGCTTAATTCACCCCTCCACTTT. This codes for CASSLLNSPLHF.

The chain recombines TRBV27 with TRBJ2-7; TRBD2 might be the D (6 bases). In germline, CDR1 is MNHEY, CDR2 SMNVEV (reference sequence). CDR3 size: 15 residues. Trimming pared 2 bases from V and 1 base from J, leaving 12 bases between. CDR3 bases: TGTGCCAGCAGTTTAGGGACGGAGGGGTCCTACGAGCAGTACTTC. Protein: CASSLGTEGSYEQYF.

This sequence joins TRBV11-2 and TRBJ2-1; D may be TRBD2 (5 bases). Germline lookup yields CDR1 SGHAT and CDR2 FQNNGV. This CDR3 contains 15 residues. Trimming removed 0 bases at V and 4 bases at J, with 10 bases between. Here the CDR3 DNA reads TGTGCCAGCAGCTTAGATAGAGGAGGTTACAATGAGCAGTTCTTC. It is translated as CASSLDRGGYNEQFF.

The V and J genes are TRBV6-6 and TRBJ1-2, with 7 bases matching TRBD1. Germline V gene lookup returns CDR1 MNHNY and CDR2 SVGAGI (reference sequence). J was trimmed by 6 bases and V by 8 bases; bases with no gene match: 9. This CDR3 has 13 amino acids. CDR3 coding DNA: TGTGCCAGCCGTCCAGGGGGGACCGATGGCTACACCTTC. Translating it yields CASRPGGTDGYTF.

Note on this clone: This specimen includes other DNA sequences encoding the same CDR3. This rearrangement joins TRBV6-1 to TRBJ1-3; D not certain. This CDR3 is built from 14 residues. CDR1 is MNHNS and CDR2 is SASEGT in the germline V gene. Trimming stripped 5 bases from V and 2 bases from J, with 10 bases between. The CDR3 sequence is CASSPWGTGNTIYF. In DNA form, the CDR3 reads TGTGCCAGCAGTCCATGGGGAACTGGAAACACCATATATTTT.

The chain employs TRBV4-3 and TRBJ2-3; TRBD2 matches 13 bases. CDR3 length equals 18 residues. Germline V gene lookup returns CDR1 LGHNA and CDR2 YSLEER. The V gene end was trimmed by 3 bases and the J gene end by 5 bases; junction bases not matched to a gene: 11. In DNA, the CDR3 is TGCGCCAGCAGCCAGCTCCCAGGACTAGCGGGAGCTGGAGATACGCAGTATTTT. Its protein product is CASSQLPGLAGAGDTQYF.

The V gene is TRBV2, the J gene TRBJ2-7, with D possibly called TRBD1 or TRBD2 (5 bases each). The CDR3 has 13 amino acids. Trimming took 6 bases from V and 4 from J, leaving 13 bases between them. Germline V gene sequence: CDR1 SNHLY, CDR2 FYNNEI. The CDR3 DNA sequence: TGTGCCAGCAGCGAGGGGAAACCTTACGAGCAGTACTTC. Translated: CASSEGKPYEQYF.

This rearrangement joins TRBV10-1 to TRBJ2-2; D is unresolved. The CDR3 extends over 15 amino acids. The V end lost 2 bases, the J end lost 2 bases, and 9 bases lay between the germline ends. The germline V gene encodes CDR1 WNHNN and CDR2 SYGVQD (reference sequence). Written as DNA, the CDR3 is TGCGCCAGCAGTGAGGACCTTATTAACACCGGGGAGCTGTTTTTT. Encoded protein: CASSEDLINTGELFF.

Concerning this clone itself: Other DNA sequences in the sample encode the same CDR3. CDR3 sequence: CASSLGLAGNEQFF. As DNA, the CDR3 is TGTGCCAGCAGTTTAGGACTAGCAGGCAATGAGCAGTTCTTC. The rearrangement uses TRBV27 and TRBJ2-1, with TRBD2 identical over 8 bases. After removal of 2 bases from V and 6 bases from J, the junction contained 3 bases not matched to a gene. CDR3 size: 14 residues. Germline V gene data show CDR1 as MNHEY and CDR2 as SMNVEV (reference sequence).

CDR3 sequence reads: CASSPGTGSGYEQYF. As DNA, the CDR3 is TGTGCCAGCAGCCCCGGGACAGGGTCAGGCTACGAGCAGTACTTC. The chain uses TRBV27 and TRBJ2-7; 9 positions match TRBD1. The trim removed 6 bases at V and 3 bases at J, leaving 9 bases unmatched. The CDR3 length is 15 residues. Germline CDR1 reads MNHEY; CDR2 reads SMNVEV (reference sequence).

This clone has just one count. The gene calls are TRBV19 and TRBJ1-5; 7 bases are a match to TRBD1. V shed 6 bases, J shed 7 bases, and the junction held 12 bases outside the gene matches. This CDR3 has 15 residues. Per the germline V gene, CDR1 is LNHDA and CDR2 is SQIVND (reference sequence). In DNA form, the CDR3 reads TGTGCCAGTAGCCCAAGGGGGCCGCTAGAACAGCCCCAGCATTTT. Translated, it gives CASSPRGPLEQPQHF.

The chain combines TRBV29-1 with TRBJ2-3, with 12 nucleotides matching TRBD2. The CDR3 has 18 amino acids. The V and J ends lost 3 bases and 0 bases, in that order; junction bases with no gene match: 10. CDR1 is SQVTM, CDR2 ANQGSEA, per germline. The CDR3 DNA is TGCAGCGTTGACTCTAGCGGGGGGGTGATGGCAAGCACAGATACGCAGTATTTT. The encoded protein is CSVDSSGGVMASTDTQYF.

The chain carries TRBV5-4 and TRBJ2-5; weak D call: TRBD2 (6 bases). V dropped 4 bases and J dropped 7 bases, with 14 bases sitting between them. Germline CDR1 SGHNT, CDR2 YYREEE (reference sequence). The CDR3 length is 13 residues. CDR3 region: CASSRSGGWTQYF. CDR3 sequence (DNA): TGTGCCAGCAGCCGCTCTGGGGGGTGGACCCAGTACTTC.

A note on this clone: Other nucleotide sequences from this sample produce the same CDR3. The chain has TRBV7-9 and TRBJ2-7; no firm D call. CDR3 length equals 16 residues. Per the germline V gene, CDR1 is SEHNR and CDR2 is FQNEAQ (reference sequence). V lost 1 base to trimming and J lost 0 bases, with 13 bases between them. The CDR3 sequence is CASSLVGGRASYEQYF. CDR3 DNA sequence: TGTGCCAGCAGCTTAGTGGGCGGTCGGGCCTCCTACGAGCAGTACTTC.

The chain combines TRBV5-4 with TRBJ2-7; D is perhaps TRBD2 (5 bases). The length of the CDR3 is 15 residues. Trimming took off 4 bases at V and 0 bases at J, with 14 bases between the two ends. Germline CDR1 and CDR2: SGHNT and YYREEE (reference sequence). The CDR3 region has the DNA TGTGCCAGCAGCAGCGAACAGACTAACTCCTACGAGCAGTACTTC. This sequence encodes CASSSEQTNSYEQYF. Variable domain in full (rest from reference TRBV5-4 and TRBJ2-7): ETGVTQSPTHLIKTRGQQVTLRCSSQSGHNTVSWYQQALGQGPQFIFQYYREEENGRGNFPPRFSGLQFPNYSSELNVNALELDDSALYLCASSSEQTNSYEQYFGPGTRLTVT.

This chain uses TRBV7-9 with TRBJ1-1, with D perhaps matching TRBD1 (5 bases). Trimming pared 3 bases from V and 11 bases from J, leaving 13 bases between. The CDR3 sequence is 12 residues long. Germline CDR1 is SEHNR and CDR2 is FQNEAQ (reference sequence). The CDR3: CASSFSARGAFF. In DNA form, the CDR3 reads TGTGCCAGCAGCTTTTCCGCCCGGGGGGCTTTCTTT.

This clone was found once. The chain uses TRBV4-1 and TRBJ1-3; 7 positions match TRBD1. V was clipped by 1 base and J by 0 bases; unmatched bases: 3. The CDR3 contains 16 residues. Germline V gives CDR1 MGHRA, CDR2 YSYEKL. CDR3 loop: CASSQAGTASGNTIYF. CDR3 DNA: TGCGCCAGCAGCCAAGCCGGGACAGCCTCTGGAAACACCATATATTTT.